A single sample is the source of the 23 T cell receptor beta chains below, sequenced in a study of T cell clones after liver transplantation. The method was immunoSEQ multiplex PCR; TCRdb's version includes in-frame clones alone and lacks a portion of them. Among about 68,000 clones listed, more than 85% were seen once. The sequencing used CD4+ T cells from blood, collected about 27 months after liver transplant. The receptor source for this set is a human patient who received a liver transplant. The graft donor may have given rise to some T cells.

This chain joins TRBV19 and TRBJ1-1, with a tentative D call TRBD1 (6 bases). V lost 7 bases to trimming and J lost 7 bases, with 13 bases between them. The germline gives CDR1 LNHDA, CDR2 SQIVND (reference sequence). The CDR3 is 12 amino acids. The CDR3 nucleotides read TGTGCCAGTATCAGGACAGAACTTGAAGCTTTCTTT. The encoded protein is CASIRTELEAFF. Full variable domain (rest looked up from reference TRBV19 and TRBJ1-1): DGGITQSPKYLFRKEGQNVTLSCEQNLNHDAMYWYRQDPGQGLRLIYYSQIVNDFQKGDIAEGYSVSREKKESFPLTVTSAQKNPTAFYLCASIRTELEAFFGQGTRLTVV.

This rearrangement joins TRBV5-6 to TRBJ1-5; D is uncertain. This CDR3 contains 15 residues. Per germline, CDR1 SGHDT and CDR2 YYEEEE. V lost 4 bases and J 5 bases, leaving 16 bases between the germline ends. The CDR3 bases are TGTGCCAGCAGCCCCGGACTGGGGTCAGATCAGCCCCAGCATTTT. It is translated as CASSPGLGSDQPQHF.

The chain joins TRBV11-1 to TRBJ1-1; a possible D gene is TRBD1 (5 bases). The germline gives CDR1 SGHAT, CDR2 FQDESV (reference sequence). Trimming pared 5 bases from V and 1 base from J, leaving 11 bases between. The CDR3 length is 14 residues. The CDR3 here is CASSRDSANTEAFF. The CDR3 nucleotides are TGTGCCAGCAGCCGCGACAGCGCGAACACTGAAGCTTTCTTT.

The CDR3 sequence: CASSVGQGNTEAFF. CDR3 coding DNA: TGTGCCAGCAGCGTAGGACAGGGAAATACTGAAGCTTTCTTT. The V and J genes are TRBV9 and TRBJ1-1, with 7 bases identical to TRBD1. Trimming took 0 bases from V and 5 from J; bases not matched to a gene: 4. Germline CDR1 is SGDLS and CDR2 is YYNGEE. CDR3 length equals 14 residues.

The chain joins TRBV21-1 to TRBJ2-7; TRBD2 is the table's D call and was not checked against the DNA. TRBV21-1 is tagged as a pseudogene. The CDR3 is made up of 14 amino acids. The CDR3 region has the DNA TGTGCCAGCAGCAAAATTCACGGTTCCTACGAGCAGTACTTC. This gives the protein CASSKIHGSYEQYF.

V usage is TRBV4-1 and J usage is TRBJ2-7, with 12 bases aligning to TRBD2. V shed 3 bases and J 3 bases; nucleotides not matched to a gene: 6. In germline, CDR1 is MGHRA, CDR2 YSYEKL. This CDR3 has 16 amino acids. The CDR3 bases are TGCGCCAGCAGCCAGCCGACTAGCGGGAGAAACTACGAGCAGTACTTC. It codes for CASSQPTSGRNYEQYF.

The chain has TRBV11-2 and TRBJ2-3; unclear D gene. V lost 5 bases and J 2 bases, leaving 11 bases between the germline ends. In germline, CDR1 is SGHAT, CDR2 FQNNGV. There are 14 residues in the CDR3. CDR3: CASSPGGYTDTQYF. DNA for the CDR3: TGTGCCAGCAGCCCTGGCGGATACACAGATACGCAGTATTTT.

The chain links TRBV6-6 to TRBJ1-1, with a possible D match to TRBD1 (5 bases). V was pared by 2 bases and J by 4 bases, with 11 bases between. The CDR3 is made up of 14 amino acids. Germline assignment: CDR1 MNHNY and CDR2 SVGAGI (reference sequence). The CDR3 reads CASSYGREGTEAFF. The CDR3 DNA reads as TGTGCCAGCAGTTACGGCAGGGAGGGCACTGAAGCTTTCTTT.

The chain links TRBV5-5 to TRBJ2-7, with TRBD1 matching over 8 bases. The CDR3 covers 15 residues. The trim removed 4 bases at V and 1 base at J, leaving 7 bases unmatched. The germline V gene encodes CDR1 SGHKS and CDR2 YYEKEE (reference sequence). The CDR3: CASSVGQDLSYEQYF. CDR3 sequence (DNA): TGTGCCAGCAGCGTGGGACAGGACCTTTCCTACGAGCAGTACTTC.

J is TRBJ2-1 and V is TRBV7-2; weak D call: TRBD2 (6 bases). Trimming pared 5 bases from V and 5 bases from J, leaving 19 bases between. The CDR3 totals 16 residues. Germline V CDR1 and CDR2: SGHTA, FQGNSA. The CDR3 DNA follows: TGTGCCAGCAGCCCCAAGACTAGTTCCCTTAACAATGAGCAGTTCTTC. This translates into CASSPKTSSLNNEQFF. The whole variable domain, remainder taken from reference TRBV7-2 and TRBJ2-1, is GAGVSQSPSNKVTEKGKDVELRCDPISGHTALYWYRQSLGQGLEFLIYFQGNSAPDKSGLPSDRFSAERTGGSVSTLTIQRTQQEDSAVYLCASSPKTSSLNNEQFFGPGTRLTVL.

The chain has TRBV19 and TRBJ2-5; possible D gene TRBD2, 6 bases. The germline CDR1 and CDR2 sequences are LNHDA and SQIVND (reference sequence). This CDR3 has 12 amino acids. V was pared by 5 bases and J by 10 bases, with 14 bases between. CDR3 coding DNA: TGTGCCAGTAGTTACGAGGAGGGGAGCCAGTACTTC. Translating it yields CASSYEEGSQYF.

The rearrangement joins TRBV21-1 to TRBJ2-7; the tabulated D call, TRBD1, remains unverified against the DNA. TRBV21-1 is a pseudogene. The CDR3 consists of 17 residues. The CDR3 loop is CASSPRLGVESSYEQYF. Written as DNA, the CDR3 is TGTGCCAGCAGCCCCCGGTTAGGGGTCGAGAGCTCCTACGAGCAGTACTTC.

The V and J genes are TRBV5-1 and TRBJ2-7, with D unclear. V lost 4 bases and J 2 bases, leaving 19 bases between the germline ends. The CDR3 contains 16 residues. CDR1 is SGHRS and CDR2 is YFSETQ in the germline V gene. The CDR3 region is CASSVGLTPVTYEQYF. CDR3 in DNA: TGCGCCAGCAGCGTGGGCCTGACGCCCGTGACCTACGAGCAGTACTTC.

The V call is TRBV14, the J call TRBJ2-5, with no clear D. This CDR3 comprises 14 residues. Germline V gene lookup returns CDR1 SGHDN and CDR2 FVKESK. Trimming stripped 0 bases from V and 5 bases from J, with 10 bases between. CDR3 amino acids: CASSQDIIAETQYF. DNA of the CDR3: TGTGCCAGCAGCCAAGATATTATTGCGGAGACCCAGTACTTC. Filled out from reference TRBV14 and TRBJ2-5, the complete variable domain reads EAGVTQFPSHSVIEKGQTVTLRCDPISGHDNLYWYRRVMGKEIKFLLHFVKESKQDESGMPNNRFLAERTGGTYSTLKVQPAELEDSGVYFCASSQDIIAETQYFGPGTRLLVL.

This chain uses TRBV11-2 with TRBJ1-2; D ambiguous. Trimming pared 5 bases from V and 5 bases from J, leaving 12 bases between. Germline V gene lookup returns CDR1 SGHAT and CDR2 FQNNGV. This CDR3 is 13 amino acids long. CDR3 sequence: CASSPGLTYGYTF. The CDR3, as DNA: TGTGCCAGCAGCCCCGGGCTCACTTATGGCTACACCTTC.

J is TRBJ2-7 and V is TRBV11-3; TRBD1 matches 7 bases. CDR3 length equals 15 residues. The germline gives CDR1 SGHNT, CDR2 YENEEA. J lost 3 bases, V lost 1 base, and 6 bases had no gene match. Here the CDR3 reads CASSLGGPGGYEQYF. CDR3 coding DNA: TGTGCCAGCAGCTTAGGAGGGCCAGGGGGCTACGAGCAGTACTTC.

The J gene is TRBJ2-7, the V gene TRBV2; unclear D gene. Trimming shortened V by 5 bases and J by 2 bases, and 13 bases separated the two germline ends. This CDR3 is 14 amino acids long. Germline CDR1 is SNHLY and CDR2 is FYNNEI. CDR3 region: CASSRDPSPYEQYF. The CDR3 DNA reads TGTGCCAGCAGTCGAGACCCGTCCCCCTACGAGCAGTACTTC.

This chain joins TRBV19 and TRBJ1-1; D unclear. Germline V gives CDR1 LNHDA, CDR2 SQIVND (reference sequence). CDR3 length equals 14 residues. V was shortened by 1 base and J by 4 bases, with 10 bases between the two germline ends. This chain's CDR3 is CASSIAGYGTEAFF. CDR3 DNA sequence: TGTGCCAGTAGTATAGCGGGGTACGGCACTGAAGCTTTCTTT.

The chain joins TRBV4-1 to TRBJ2-6; 11 bases are a match to TRBD1. V shed 1 base, J shed 3 bases, and the junction held 11 bases outside the gene matches. The CDR3 consists of 20 residues. CDR1 MGHRA and CDR2 YSYEKL come from the germline V gene. The CDR3 sequence: CASSQVPTDRGQYGANVLTF. The CDR3 bases are TGCGCCAGCAGCCAAGTACCCACGGACAGGGGGCAATATGGGGCCAACGTCCTGACTTTC.

This clone has a single count. This sequence joins TRBV6-1 and TRBJ1-5; D is unresolved. In germline, CDR1 is MNHNS, CDR2 SASEGT. V shed 5 bases and J shed 4 bases, with 6 bases lying between them. The CDR3 has 12 amino acids. The CDR3: CASSKDNQPQHF. CDR3 sequence (DNA): TGTGCCAGCAGTAAAGATAATCAGCCCCAGCATTTT.

In its sample, this clone was seen once. The V call is TRBV5-1, the J call TRBJ2-1; D is possibly TRBD1 (6 bases). The CDR3 sequence is 13 residues long. V lost 0 bases, J lost 10 bases, and 11 bases lay in between. The germline V gene encodes CDR1 SGHRS and CDR2 YFSETQ. This CDR3 reads CASSLGPQGEQFF. As DNA, the CDR3 is TGCGCCAGCAGCTTGGGGCCACAGGGCGAGCAGTTCTTC.

The chain joins TRBV7-9 to TRBJ1-4, with unresolved D. The germline V gene has CDR1 SEHNR and CDR2 FQNEAQ (reference sequence). The length of the CDR3 is 16 residues. V gave up 1 base and J gave up 3 bases, with 12 bases separating them. The CDR3 region is CASSLVGRGANEKLFF. The DNA for the CDR3 is TGTGCCAGCAGCTTAGTTGGGCGCGGGGCTAATGAAAAACTGTTTTTT. Drawing the rest from reference TRBV7-9 and TRBJ1-4, the complete variable domain is DTGVSQNPRHKITKRGQNVTFRCDPISEHNRLYWYRQTLGQGPEFLTYFQNEAQLEKSRLLSDRFSAERPKGSFSTLEIQRTEQGDSAMYLCASSLVGRGANEKLFFGSGTQLSVL.

This chain uses TRBV9 with TRBJ2-1; no definite D call. The V gene's germline CDR1 is SGDLS and CDR2 YYNGEE. V lost 3 bases to trimming and J lost 3 bases, with 10 bases between them. The CDR3 loop spans 14 amino acids. The DNA for the CDR3 is TGTGCCAGCAGCGCGTCGGTCTACTACAATGAGCAGTTCTTC. Its protein product is CASSASVYYNEQFF. Complete variable domain (other parts from reference TRBV9 and TRBJ2-1): DSGVTQTPKHLITATGQRVTLRCSPRSGDLSVYWYQQSLDQGLQFLIQYYNGEERAKGNILERFSAQQFPDLHSELNLSSLELGDSALYFCASSASVYYNEQFFGPGTRLTVL.